The 21 T cell receptor beta chains below all came from one sample that was sequenced in a study of cytomegalovirus exposure and HLA in healthy donors. With 60 Vbeta and 13 Jbeta primers, the PCR was carried out. Generated by immunoSEQ multiplex PCR, the TCRdb table keeps only in-frame clones and is missing some. The sample records 95,000 to 150,000 clones, about 85% being singletons. The source material was PBMCs. Every receptor here comes from a man aged 50-60 years in good health and CMV-seronegative.

The genes are TRBV28 and TRBJ1-5; tentatively, D is TRBD1 (5 bases). The V end lost 6 bases, the J end lost 4 bases, and 16 bases lay between the germline ends. The CDR3 sequence is 15 residues long. From germline, CDR1 is MDHEN and CDR2 SYDVKM. The CDR3 sequence: CASRPRLGGNQPQHF. The CDR3 DNA reads TGTGCCAGCAGGCCGCGATTGGGGGGTAATCAGCCCCAGCATTTT.

The chain links TRBV25-1 to TRBJ2-5; D may be TRBD2 (6 bases). Germline CDR1 MGHDK, CDR2 SYGVNS. This CDR3 spans 13 amino acids. The V end was cut by 8 bases, the J end by 5 bases, with 15 bases between. The chain's CDR3 is CASGRRDSETQYF. The CDR3, as DNA: TGTGCCAGCGGACGCCGGGACTCTGAGACCCAGTACTTC.

This chain links TRBV6-1 with TRBJ1-5, with 8 positions matching TRBD1. This CDR3 spans 15 amino acids. Unmatched junction bases numbered 6, after V lost 5 bases and J lost 3 bases. CDR1 is MNHNS, CDR2 SASEGT, per germline. The CDR3 DNA reads as TGTGCCAGCAGTCTTGGACAGGGCCCCAATCAGCCCCAGCATTTT. This encodes CASSLGQGPNQPQHF.

The J gene is TRBJ1-5, the V gene TRBV5-1, with TRBD1 matching 8 bases. Germline V gene lookup returns CDR1 SGHRS and CDR2 YFSETQ. This CDR3 region has 18 residues. V shed 4 bases, J shed 2 bases, and the junction held 14 bases outside the gene matches. The CDR3 loop is CASSLGSGGPGGNQPQHF. The CDR3 DNA reads as TGCGCCAGCAGCCTAGGTTCAGGGGGCCCTGGGGGCAATCAGCCCCAGCATTTT.

This clone is a singleton in its sample. The chain combines TRBV7-9 with TRBJ2-2; no reliable D call. Trimming stripped 2 bases from V and 2 bases from J, with 6 bases between. Per germline, CDR1 SEHNR and CDR2 FQNEAQ (reference sequence). This CDR3 comprises 14 residues. The CDR3 spells CASSLYLNTGELFF. CDR3 sequence (DNA): TGTGCCAGCAGCTTATACCTAAACACCGGGGAGCTGTTTTTT.

The rearrangement joins TRBV28 to TRBJ2-6; D is unresolved. V lost 5 bases and J lost 1, with 3 bases in between. Germline V gene sequence: CDR1 MDHEN, CDR2 SYDVKM. This CDR3 is 13 amino acids long. CDR3 loop: CASSQSGANVLTF. The CDR3 region has the DNA TGTGCCAGCAGTCAATCTGGGGCCAACGTCCTGACTTTC.

The gene calls are TRBV29-1 and TRBJ2-5, with 9 bases matching TRBD2. With V trimmed by 7 bases and J by 4 bases, 7 bases remained unmatched. Germline-derived CDR1 and CDR2 are SQVTM and ANQGSEA. The CDR3 extends over 13 amino acids. The chain's CDR3 is CSEKGSGGETQYF. The DNA of the CDR3 is TGCAGCGAGAAGGGTAGCGGGGGAGAGACCCAGTACTTC. Based on the CDR3 plus reference TRBV29-1 and TRBJ2-5, the full variable domain is SAVISQKPSRDICQRGTSLTIQCQVDSQVTMMFWYRQQPGQSLTLIATANQGSEATYESGFVIDKFPISRPNLTFSTLTVSNMSPEDSSIYLCSEKGSGGETQYFGPGTRLLVL.

The rearrangement joins TRBV4-3 to TRBJ2-2, with TRBD2 identical over 7 bases. Germline trimming cut 1 base from V and 7 bases from J; bases unmatched to any gene: 3. Per the germline V gene, CDR1 is LGHNA and CDR2 is YSLEER. The CDR3 loop spans 14 amino acids. The CDR3 protein is CASSQGLAGGELFF. In DNA form, the CDR3 reads TGCGCCAGCAGCCAAGGTTTAGCGGGCGGGGAGCTGTTTTTT.

The chain has TRBV5-6 and TRBJ2-7; weak D call: TRBD2 (6 bases). V shed 4 bases and J shed 1 base, with 21 bases lying between them. Looked up from germline, CDR1 is SGHDT and CDR2 is YYEEEE. The CDR3 runs 17 residues. The DNA of the CDR3 is TGTGCCAGCAGCAGGACTTTCCGGGACTCTTTTTCCTACGAGCAGTACTTC. Translation: CASSRTFRDSFSYEQYF.

The chain couples TRBV4-2 to TRBJ2-3, with TRBD2 matching over 12 bases. Germline V gene lookup returns CDR1 LGHNA and CDR2 YNFKEQ. The V gene end was trimmed by 1 base and the J gene end by 1 base; junction bases not matched to a gene: 12. CDR3 size: 20 residues. The CDR3 spells CASSQARTSGNFIGTDTQYF. The CDR3 nucleotides are TGTGCCAGCAGCCAAGCCCGGACTAGCGGGAATTTCATTGGCACAGATACGCAGTATTTT.

The chain employs TRBV30 and TRBJ1-5; the D is unclear. This CDR3 comprises 15 residues. The germline CDR1 and CDR2 sequences are GTSNPN and SVGIG (reference sequence). V lost 0 bases and J 7 bases, leaving 16 bases between the germline ends. CDR3 amino acids: CAWSVAGGLGQPQHF. The CDR3 DNA follows: TGTGCCTGGAGTGTCGCCGGCGGACTCGGGCAGCCCCAGCATTTT.

Notes on this clone: This CDR3 is also generated by other DNA sequences in the sample. The V call is TRBV30, the J call TRBJ2-7; weak D call: TRBD1 (5 bases). Germline V gives CDR1 GTSNPN, CDR2 SVGIG (reference sequence). This CDR3 is 13 amino acids long. Between the trimmed V and J ends, which lost 5 bases and 3 bases, there was a span of 14 bases. CDR3 amino acids: CAWSVRVGYEQYF. The CDR3 DNA follows: TGTGCCTGGTCGGTCAGGGTGGGCTACGAGCAGTACTTC.

This rearrangement joins TRBV5-4 to TRBJ2-7; 8 bases map to TRBD2. This CDR3 comprises 15 residues. Looked up from germline, CDR1 is SGHNT and CDR2 is YYREEE (reference sequence). V trimming: 4 bases; J trimming: 2 bases; junction bases outside the gene matches: 8. CDR3 sequence reads: CASSLAGGLPYEQYF. The CDR3 DNA reads as TGTGCCAGCAGCCTGGCGGGGGGACTACCCTACGAGCAGTACTTC.

The rearrangement links TRBV7-2 to TRBJ1-2; possible D gene TRBD1, 6 bases. The CDR3 totals 15 residues. The V gene's germline CDR1 is SGHTA and CDR2 FQGNSA. Trimming took off 5 bases at V and 1 base at J, with 14 bases between the two ends. The CDR3 loop is CASSPDRLLNYGYTF. The CDR3 bases are TGTGCCAGCAGCCCTGACAGGCTTCTTAACTATGGCTACACCTTC.

This clone was seen more than once but under ten times. V is TRBV30 and J is TRBJ1-1, with 11 bases fitting TRBD1. The V and J ends lost 3 bases and 6 bases, in that order; junction bases with no gene match: 6. CDR1 is GTSNPN and CDR2 is SVGIG in the germline V gene (reference sequence). The CDR3 is made up of 14 amino acids. The chain's CDR3 is CAWSPGQGVAEAFF. In DNA form, the CDR3 reads TGTGCCTGGAGCCCGGGACAGGGGGTCGCTGAAGCTTTCTTT.

This chain uses TRBV29-1 with TRBJ2-5, with TRBD1 identical over 7 bases. With the DNA end fitting TRBJ2-7 better, the J assignment may be wrong. The CDR3 contains 13 residues. CDR1 is SQVTM, CDR2 ANQGSEA, per germline. CDR3 nucleotide sequence: TGCAGCGTTGGACAGGGAGATTCCTACGAGCAGTACTTC. This sequence encodes CSVGQGDSYEQYF.

This chain joins TRBV28 and TRBJ1-5; possibly TRBD1 for D (6 bases). Germline CDR1 is MDHEN and CDR2 is SYDVKM. The CDR3 is 14 amino acids. V was pared by 7 bases and J by 5 bases, with 15 bases between. Here the CDR3 reads CASILDSGHQPQHF. CDR3 nucleotides: TGTGCCAGCATCCTGGACAGTGGACATCAGCCCCAGCATTTT.

The V gene is TRBV12-5, the J gene TRBJ1-1; perhaps TRBD1 as D (6 bases). The CDR3 sequence is 15 residues long. V was shortened by 5 bases and J by 4 bases, with 17 bases between the two germline ends. CDR1 is LGHNT, CDR2 FRNRAP, per germline. The CDR3 loop reads CASGGMGEGGTEAFF. The CDR3 region has the DNA TGTGCTAGTGGTGGAATGGGGGAGGGGGGCACTGAAGCTTTCTTT.

This chain connects TRBV6-6 to TRBJ2-1, with 7 bases aligning to TRBD2. The CDR3 spans 12 residues. V dropped 5 bases and J dropped 10; count of bases not matched to a gene: 5. The germline V gene has CDR1 MNHNY and CDR2 SVGAGI (reference sequence). For the CDR3, the DNA is TGTGCCAGCAGTGGAGCGGGAAACGAGCAGTTCTTC. Amino acids: CASSGAGNEQFF.

This clone was seen only once. The chain is built from TRBV4-2 and TRBJ1-2; perhaps TRBD1 as D (5 bases). CDR1 is LGHNA, CDR2 YNFKEQ, per germline. CDR3 length equals 15 residues. Trimming removed 1 base from V and 2 bases from J, with 11 bases in between. CDR3 amino acids: CASSQGGDGNYGYTF. CDR3 DNA: TGTGCCAGCAGCCAAGGGGGGGACGGGAACTATGGCTACACCTTC.

The rearrangement uses TRBV29-1 and TRBJ1-2; 7 nucleotides align to TRBD1. With V trimmed by 7 bases and J by 4 bases, 9 bases remained unmatched. Germline lookup yields CDR1 SQVTM and CDR2 ANQGSEA. The CDR3 has 13 amino acids. CDR3 in amino acids: CSATPDRSYGYTF. In nucleotides, the CDR3 is TGCAGCGCTACACCGGACAGGAGCTATGGCTACACCTTC.